Following are 29 T cell receptor beta chains from one sample sequenced in a study of T cell responses to AZD1222 COVID-19 vaccine. Profiling relied on immunoSEQ multiplex PCR, and the TCRdb table lists in-frame clones only, not all of them. The sample includes fewer than 140,000 clones, roughly 88% of them seen just once. The sequencing here drew on peripheral blood, taken on day 0 of AZD1222 vaccination. The receptors derive from an adult in good health.

The DNA of the CDR3 is TGCGCCAGCACCCTAGCGGGAGGTACCGGGGAGCTGTTTTTT. This gives the protein CASTLAGGTGELFF. The V gene is TRBV5-1, the J gene TRBJ2-2, with 11 bases aligning to TRBD2. The length of the CDR3 is 14 residues. V shed 6 bases and J 5 bases; nucleotides not matched to a gene: 3. The germline CDR1 and CDR2 sequences are SGHRS and YFSETQ. Supplemented by reference TRBV5-1 and TRBJ2-2, the full variable domain reads KAGVTQTPRYLIKTRGQQVTLSCSPISGHRSVSWYQQTPGQGLQFLFEYFSETQRNKGNFPGRFSGRQFSNSRSEMNVSTLELGDSALYLCASTLAGGTGELFFGEGSRLTVL.

J is TRBJ2-7 and V is TRBV14; D is undetermined. CDR1 and CDR2 from the germline V gene are SGHDN and FVKESK. V dropped 1 base and J dropped 8 bases, with 6 bases sitting between them. The CDR3 length is 11 residues. CDR3 loop: CASSQGAKQYF. The CDR3 DNA sequence: TGTGCCAGCAGCCAAGGGGCGAAGCAGTACTTC.

V gene TRBV7-2 combines with J gene TRBJ2-1, with TRBD2 matching over 10 bases. J was trimmed by 1 base and V by 7 bases; bases with no gene match: 4. This CDR3 is 15 amino acids long. The germline gives CDR1 SGHTA, CDR2 FQGNSA. The CDR3 here is CASITSGTSYNEQFF. The CDR3 region has the DNA TGTGCCAGCATCACTAGCGGGACATCCTACAATGAGCAGTTCTTC. Based on the CDR3 plus reference TRBV7-2 and TRBJ2-1, the full variable domain is GAGVSQSPSNKVTEKGKDVELRCDPISGHTALYWYRQSLGQGLEFLIYFQGNSAPDKSGLPSDRFSAERTGGSVSTLTIQRTQQEDSAVYLCASITSGTSYNEQFFGPGTRLTVL.

The chain employs TRBV18 and TRBJ2-5, with D unclear. Looked up from germline, CDR1 is KGHSH and CDR2 is LQKENI. The CDR3 is made up of 13 amino acids. Between the trimmed V and J ends, which lost 3 bases and 1 base, there was a span of 6 bases. CDR3 bases: TGTGCCAGCTCACCTGACCTCCAAGAGACCCAGTACTTC. It specifies CASSPDLQETQYF.

V usage is TRBV7-9 and J usage is TRBJ1-6, with a tentative D call TRBD1 (6 bases). The germline V gene encodes CDR1 SEHNR and CDR2 FQNEAQ (reference sequence). CDR3 length equals 17 residues. V dropped 5 bases and J dropped 0 bases, with 14 bases sitting between them. CDR3 DNA: TGTGCCAGCAGCCGACGACAGGCGAGCTCCTATAATTCACCCCTCCACTTT. It encodes CASSRRQASSYNSPLHF.

CDR3 DNA sequence: TGTGCCAGCAGCTTTAATCAGGGGACCTACCCATCACTCTCTGGAAACACCATATATTTT. It encodes CASSFNQGTYPSLSGNTIYF. The J gene is TRBJ1-3, the V gene TRBV7-6; the D gene is possibly TRBD1 (6 bases). Looked up from germline, CDR1 is SGHVS and CDR2 is FNYEAQ. V shed 3 bases and J shed 0 bases, with 24 bases lying between them. The CDR3 length is 20 residues. Full variable domain (remainder filled in from reference TRBV7-6 and TRBJ1-3): GAGVSQSPRYKVTKRGQDVALRCDPISGHVSLYWYRQALGQGPEFLTYFNYEAQQDKSGLPNDRFSAERPEGSISTLTIQRTEQRDSAMYRCASSFNQGTYPSLSGNTIYFGEGSWLTVV.

In nucleotides, the CDR3 is TGTGCCACCAGTGATTTCCGCACAGCTACGAGCTCCTACAATGAGCAGTTCTTC. Its protein product is CATSDFRTATSSYNEQFF. The rearrangement links TRBV24-1 to TRBJ2-1; no firm D call. The V end lost 1 base, the J end lost 0 bases, and 15 bases lay between the germline ends. The CDR3 runs 18 residues. Germline values: CDR1 KGHDR, CDR2 SFDVKD.

This chain uses TRBV5-8 with TRBJ2-3; 13 bases line up with TRBD2. The CDR3 loop spans 18 amino acids. The V and J ends lost 4 bases and 0 bases, in that order; junction bases with no gene match: 8. Germline V gene sequence: CDR1 SGHTS, CDR2 YDEGEE. The CDR3 loop is CASSPTSGRRTSTDTQYF. In DNA form, the CDR3 reads TGTGCCAGCAGCCCGACTAGCGGGAGGCGGACTAGCACAGATACGCAGTATTTT.

J is TRBJ1-6 and V is TRBV27; tentative D call: TRBD1 (5 bases). Germline CDR1 and CDR2: MNHEY and SMNVEV (reference sequence). CDR3 size: 16 residues. The V and J ends lost 1 base and 9 bases respectively, with 16 bases between them. The CDR3 spells CASSLFGQGKGSPLHF. The CDR3 DNA reads TGTGCCAGCAGTTTATTTGGGCAGGGAAAGGGTTCACCCCTCCACTTT.

The chain recombines TRBV19 with TRBJ1-2; D gene uncertain. V lost 4 bases to trimming and J lost 7 bases, with 19 bases between them. The germline gives CDR1 LNHDA, CDR2 SQIVND (reference sequence). CDR3 length equals 15 residues. CDR3 sequence reads: CASSTDFRLRSGYTF. DNA for the CDR3: TGTGCCAGTAGTACGGATTTTCGGCTTCGGTCTGGCTACACCTTC.

This chain links TRBV29-1 with TRBJ2-7; D is possibly TRBD2 (5 bases). CDR1 is SQVTM, CDR2 ANQGSEA, per germline. V lost 6 bases and J lost 3, with 15 bases in between. The CDR3 runs 13 residues. The CDR3 sequence is CSVGGSFNYEQYF. The CDR3 DNA sequence: TGCAGCGTCGGAGGTAGCTTTAACTACGAGCAGTACTTC.

The chain links TRBV27 to TRBJ2-7; no clear D gene. Trimming took 5 bases from V and 3 from J, leaving 11 bases between them. Germline V gene lookup returns CDR1 MNHEY and CDR2 SMNVEV (reference sequence). CDR3 length equals 13 residues. DNA of the CDR3: TGTGCCAGCAGTCACGGACGGTACTACGAGCAGTACTTC. This codes for CASSHGRYYEQYF.

This chain uses TRBV6-5 with TRBJ2-2, with D possibly TRBD2 on 6 matching bases. V lost 6 bases to trimming and J lost 4 bases, with 9 bases between them. Germline CDR1 reads MNHEY; CDR2 reads SVGAGI. CDR3 length: 13 residues. The CDR3 protein is CASRRDSTGELFF. The CDR3, as DNA: TGTGCCAGCAGACGGGACTCCACCGGGGAGCTGTTTTTT.

V is TRBV19 and J is TRBJ1-1; D is ambiguous. This CDR3 is 14 amino acids long. Trimming stripped 8 bases from V and 1 base from J, with 14 bases between. Per the germline V gene, CDR1 is LNHDA and CDR2 is SQIVND (reference sequence). The CDR3 DNA is TGTGCCAGTTCAGTTGCCTCGGCGAACACTGAAGCTTTCTTT. Amino acid sequence: CASSVASANTEAFF.

The J gene is TRBJ2-7, the V gene TRBV12-3 or TRBV12-4; D remains unclear. Trimming pared 3 bases from V and 2 bases from J, leaving 5 bases between. The CDR3 runs to 12 residues. CDR3 region: CASSFAAYEQYF. DNA of the CDR3: TGTGCCAGCAGTTTCGCGGCCTACGAGCAGTACTTC.

V usage is TRBV7-2 and J usage is TRBJ1-1; 8 nucleotides align to TRBD1. In germline, CDR1 is SGHTA, CDR2 FQGNSA. Unmatched junction bases numbered 5, after V lost 1 base and J lost 4 bases. The CDR3 runs to 15 residues. For the CDR3, the DNA is TGTGCCAGCAGCTTAGGGAGGACAGGGCGCACTGAAGCTTTCTTT. Translation: CASSLGRTGRTEAFF.

V and J are TRBV7-9 and TRBJ1-2; 7 bases line up with TRBD1. The trim removed 4 bases at V and 11 bases at J, leaving 10 bases unmatched. From germline, CDR1 is SEHNR and CDR2 FQNEAQ (reference sequence). The CDR3 has 13 residues. This CDR3 reads CASSSNDRAGYTF. Written as DNA, the CDR3 is TGTGCCAGCAGCTCAAACGACAGGGCGGGTTACACCTTC.

The chain has TRBV7-9 and TRBJ2-7; D is perhaps TRBD2 (8 bases). Germline V lookup: CDR1 SEHNR, CDR2 FQNEAQ (reference sequence). V was clipped by 2 bases and J by 3 bases, with 23 bases between them. This CDR3 is 18 amino acids long. Here the CDR3 reads CASSLWGTAQAGVYEQYF. CDR3 sequence (DNA): TGTGCCAGCAGCTTATGGGGGACAGCGCAAGCGGGAGTCTACGAGCAGTACTTC.

This rearrangement joins TRBV28 to TRBJ2-2; D perhaps matches TRBD2 (5 bases). V dropped 7 bases and J dropped 8 bases, with 29 bases sitting between them. This CDR3 spans 18 amino acids. Per germline, CDR1 MDHEN and CDR2 SYDVKM. The CDR3 region is CASNPSGWLRGLGGELFF. In nucleotides, the CDR3 is TGTGCCAGCAACCCATCCGGGTGGTTGAGAGGGTTGGGGGGGGAGCTGTTTTTT.

The chain carries TRBV21-1 and TRBJ1-2. TRBV21-1 constitutes a pseudogene. The length of the CDR3 is 19 residues. The CDR3 DNA follows: TGTGCCAGCAGCAAAAGGAAGGGGGGGCAGGGAAACCTTAACTATGGCTACACCTTC. It yields the protein CASSKRKGGQGNLNYGYTF.

This clone was seen a handful of times. The J gene is TRBJ2-2, the V gene TRBV7-9; D is undetermined. V lost 5 bases to trimming and J lost 5 bases, with 15 bases between them. CDR1 is SEHNR and CDR2 is FQNEAQ in the germline V gene (reference sequence). This CDR3 has 15 amino acids. DNA for the CDR3: TGTGCCAGCAGCCCGTGGGATACGGGTACCGGGGAGCTGTTTTTT. It encodes CASSPWDTGTGELFF.

This clone was observed a few times. This chain connects TRBV5-6 to TRBJ1-3; TRBD1 is a possible D gene (5 bases). CDR3 length: 14 residues. Germline-derived CDR1 and CDR2 are SGHDT and YYEEEE. Trimming shortened V by 3 bases and J by 2 bases, and 9 bases separated the two germline ends. CDR3 loop: CASSSQGTGNTIYF. The CDR3 DNA follows: TGTGCCAGCAGCTCCCAGGGAACTGGAAACACCATATATTTT.

The genes are TRBV6-5 and TRBJ2-5, with 10 bases lining up with TRBD2. With 4 bases clipped from V and 3 bases from J, the junction kept 2 bases outside the gene matches. Per germline, CDR1 MNHEY and CDR2 SVGAGI. The CDR3 is made up of 14 amino acids. The CDR3 DNA reads as TGTGCCAGCAGTTCAACTAGCGGGGAAGAGACCCAGTACTTC. This gives the protein CASSSTSGEETQYF.

The V gene is TRBV5-1, the J gene TRBJ2-1, with a tentative D call TRBD1 (5 bases). The CDR3 is 14 amino acids. Per germline, CDR1 SGHRS and CDR2 YFSETQ. Trimming pared 4 bases from V and 6 bases from J, leaving 14 bases between. CDR3 coding DNA: TGCGCCAGCAGCCCTGGGGCGGATTTCAATGAGCAGTTCTTC. This gives the protein CASSPGADFNEQFF.

CDR3 sequence (DNA): TGTGCCAGCAGTGGGAGGGGGAGATACGAGCAGTACTTC. The encoded protein is CASSGRGRYEQYF. This chain connects TRBV6-4 to TRBJ2-7; possibly TRBD1 or TRBD2 for D (6 bases each). The CDR3 spans 13 residues. The V gene lost 4 bases and the J gene lost 4 bases, with 11 bases spanning the gap. The germline CDR1 and CDR2 sequences are MRHNA and SNTAGT.

This sequence joins TRBV7-2 and TRBJ1-3, with TRBD1 as a possible D gene (5 bases). This CDR3 is built from 14 residues. Germline CDR1 and CDR2: SGHTA and FQGNSA. The ends were cut back, 5 bases at V and 8 bases at J, with 16 bases in the middle. The CDR3 nucleotides are TGTGCCAGCAGCCTCGCCGCAGGGTGGGACACCATATATTTT. Translated: CASSLAAGWDTIYF.

The rearrangement uses TRBV7-9 and TRBJ1-1, with a weak D call TRBD1 (6 bases). The germline V and J ends were trimmed by 3 bases and 5 bases, with 10 bases remaining between them. The CDR3 extends over 13 amino acids. CDR1 and CDR2 from the germline V gene are SEHNR and FQNEAQ (reference sequence). Written as DNA, the CDR3 is TGTGCCAGCAGCTTTGAGGGGGGAACTGAAGCTTTCTTT. Its translation: CASSFEGGTEAFF.

The rearrangement uses TRBV13 and TRBJ2-1; perhaps TRBD2 as D (6 bases). Trimming took off 5 bases at V and 6 bases at J, with 14 bases between the two ends. The CDR3 runs to 14 residues. Germline CDR1 is PRHDT and CDR2 is FYEKMQ (reference sequence). The CDR3 sequence is CASSPRDSRNEQFF. CDR3 DNA sequence: TGTGCCAGCAGCCCCCGGGACTCCCGCAATGAGCAGTTCTTC.

V gene TRBV3-1 (or the pseudogene TRBV3-2) combines with J gene TRBJ1-1; TRBD1 matches at 11 bases. CDR3 length equals 13 residues. J gave up 12 bases and V 4 bases, and 7 bases lay outside the gene matches. Germline V gives CDR1 LGHDT, CDR2 YNNKEL (reference sequence). The CDR3 is CASSPRDRGKSFF. The CDR3 DNA follows: TGTGCCAGCAGCCCTCGGGACAGGGGGAAGTCTTTCTTT.